These T cell receptor beta chains were read from a single sample in a study of blood T cell repertoires in COVID-19. Data came from immunoSEQ multiplex PCR; TCRdb stores just in-frame clones and leaves some out. The profile shows 130,000 or so clones, 84% of them singletons. Sample: PBMCs or T cells enriched from blood (not recorded which). The origin of the receptors is a woman in her thirties who had recovered from COVID-19. The CDR3 runs from the conserved cysteine through the conserved F or W. The order of the fields is clone size, D gene, V gene, J gene, CDR3 protein, CDR3 DNA. A D gene is named only where the DNA matches it firmly. Clone size appears in some rows only: once, few, many, or a class for an expanded clone.

clone size: NA; D gene: NA; V gene: TRBV9; J gene: TRBJ1-4; CDR3 protein: CASGREGWGEKLFF; CDR3 DNA: TGTGCCAGCGGAAGGGAGGGTTGGGGTGAAAAACTGTTTTTT
clone size: NA; D gene: TRBD1; V gene: TRBV5-1; J gene: TRBJ1-2; CDR3 protein: CASSGTASNYGYTF; CDR3 DNA: TGCGCCAGCAGTGGGACAGCTTCTAACTATGGCTACACCTTC
clone size: NA; D gene: NA; V gene: TRBV29-1; J gene: TRBJ1-4; CDR3 protein: CSATGGALREKLFF; CDR3 DNA: TGCAGCGCGACGGGTGGGGCCTTGAGAGAAAAACTGTTTTTT
clone size: NA; D gene: TRBD2; V gene: TRBV7-2; J gene: TRBJ2-5; CDR3 protein: CASSFGTSGTGTQYF; CDR3 DNA: TGTGCCAGCAGCTTTGGGACTAGCGGGACGGGGACCCAGTACTTC
clone size: NA; D gene: NA; V gene: TRBV28; J gene: TRBJ1-2; CDR3 protein: CASIYQGLRDGYTF; CDR3 DNA: TGTGCCAGCATCTACCAGGGGTTAAGGGATGGCTACACCTTC
clone size: NA; D gene: NA; V gene: TRBV30; J gene: TRBJ1-3; CDR3 protein: CAWGRHGAADTIYF; CDR3 DNA: TGTGCCTGGGGCCGTCACGGAGCGGCCGACACCATATATTTT
clone size: NA; D gene: TRBD1; V gene: TRBV19; J gene: TRBJ1-4; CDR3 protein: CASSDRGRTEKLFF; CDR3 DNA: TGTGCCAGTAGCGACAGGGGGCGTACGGAAAAACTGTTTTTT
clone size: NA; D gene: TRBD1; V gene: TRBV19; J gene: TRBJ1-5; CDR3 protein: CASSTNRGQGQPQHF; CDR3 DNA: TGTGCCAGTAGTACTAACAGGGGGCAGGGACAGCCCCAGCATTTT
clone size: NA; D gene: NA; V gene: TRBV9; J gene: TRBJ2-3; CDR3 protein: CASSVVETGAGEYF; CDR3 DNA: TGTGCCAGCAGCGTAGTTGAAACCGGGGCAGGGGAATATTTT
clone size: NA; D gene: NA; V gene: TRBV6-6; J gene: TRBJ2-1; CDR3 protein: CASSSSGTVLEQFF; CDR3 DNA: TGTGCCAGCAGTTCCTCCGGGACTGTGCTTGAGCAGTTCTTC
clone size: few; D gene: TRBD1; V gene: TRBV11-2; J gene: TRBJ1-3; CDR3 protein: CASRSHGTGAGNTIYF; CDR3 DNA: TGTGCCAGCAGATCCCACGGGACAGGGGCTGGAAACACCATATATTTT
clone size: NA; D gene: NA; V gene: TRBV7-2; J gene: TRBJ1-5; CDR3 protein: CASSLQSNQPQHF; CDR3 DNA: TGTGCCAGCAGCTTACAAAGCAATCAGCCCCAGCATTTT
clone size: NA; D gene: TRBD2; V gene: TRBV5-4; J gene: TRBJ2-7; CDR3 protein: CASSVTSLAGGREQYF; CDR3 DNA: TGTGCCAGCAGTGTCACCTCCTTAGCGGGAGGGCGCGAGCAGTACTTC
clone size: NA; D gene: NA; V gene: TRBV7-2; J gene: TRBJ1-1; CDR3 protein: CASSFGQKNTEAFF; CDR3 DNA: TGTGCCAGCAGCTTTGGACAGAAGAACACTGAAGCTTTCTTT
clone size: NA; D gene: TRBD2; V gene: TRBV5-1; J gene: TRBJ2-1; CDR3 protein: CASKAWTGGPGNEQFF; CDR3 DNA: TGCGCCAGCAAGGCCTGGACGGGAGGGCCGGGTAATGAGCAGTTCTTC
clone size: once; D gene: TRBD1; V gene: TRBV19; J gene: TRBJ2-7; CDR3 protein: CASTPGQGLSFEQYF; CDR3 DNA: TGTGCCAGTACTCCGGGACAGGGGCTTTCCTTCGAGCAGTACTTC
clone size: few; D gene: NA; V gene: TRBV5-1; J gene: TRBJ2-7; CDR3 protein: CASSLDTWSDEQYF; CDR3 DNA: TGCGCCAGCAGCTTGGATACATGGAGCGACGAGCAGTACTTC